Listed below are T cell receptor beta chains from one sample, sequenced in a study of blood T cell repertoires in COVID-19. Sequencing used immunoSEQ multiplex PCR; TCRdb keeps in-frame clones, though not all of them. The data show approximately 70,000 clones, around 81% seen once. Sequencing used peripheral blood. These receptors all come from a woman aged 60 to 75 with acute or convalescent COVID-19. The CDR3 runs from the conserved cysteine through the conserved F or W. Fields, in order: J gene, D gene, V gene, clone size, CDR3 DNA, CDR3 protein. The D gene is left open where the match is weak. Clone size appears in some rows only: once, few, many, or a class for an expanded clone.

J gene: TRBJ2-2; D gene: TRBD1; V gene: TRBV3-1/TRBV3-2; clone size: -; CDR3 DNA: TGTGCCACCCAGAGACAGGGATTTCGGGGGGAGCTGTTTTTT; CDR3 protein: CATQRQGFRGELFF
J gene: TRBJ1-1; D gene: TRBD1; V gene: TRBV6-1; clone size: -; CDR3 DNA: TGTGCCAGCAGTGAACTCGGGACAGTTCTTGGGGGCACTGAAGCTTTCTTT; CDR3 protein: CASSELGTVLGGTEAFF
J gene: TRBJ2-7; D gene: TRBD1; V gene: TRBV11-2; clone size: once; CDR3 DNA: TGTGCCAGCAGCGAAGGGGGCGCCTACGAGCAGTACTTC; CDR3 protein: CASSEGGAYEQYF
J gene: TRBJ2-2; D gene: TRBD1; V gene: TRBV5-1; clone size: medium-sized; CDR3 DNA: TGCGCCAGCAGCGTGGGACAGGGGAACACCGGGGAGCTGTTTTTT; CDR3 protein: CASSVGQGNTGELFF
J gene: TRBJ1-2; D gene: TRBD1; V gene: TRBV28; clone size: -; CDR3 DNA: TGTGCCAGCAGTCGACAGGGCTACAACTATGGCTACACCTTC; CDR3 protein: CASSRQGYNYGYTF
J gene: TRBJ1-6; D gene: TRBD1; V gene: TRBV2; clone size: -; CDR3 DNA: TGTGCCAGCAGTGAAGCGGAAGCAGGGGGGTTGTCACCCCTCCACTTT; CDR3 protein: CASSEAEAGGLSPLHF
J gene: TRBJ2-5; D gene: TRBD1; V gene: TRBV10-1; clone size: -; CDR3 DNA: TGCGCCAGCAGCCGGGGGACAGGGCTCCAAGAGACCCAGTACTTC; CDR3 protein: CASSRGTGLQETQYF
J gene: TRBJ2-7; D gene: TRBD1; V gene: TRBV5-5; clone size: -; CDR3 DNA: TGTGCCAGCAGTTTCCGGGACAGGGATATCTACGAGCAGTACTTC; CDR3 protein: CASSFRDRDIYEQYF
J gene: TRBJ2-3; D gene: TRBD1; V gene: TRBV24-1; clone size: -; CDR3 DNA: TGTGCCACCAGTGAGGGAGACAGGGGAGGCACAGATACGCAGTATTTT; CDR3 protein: CATSEGDRGGTDTQYF
J gene: TRBJ1-1; D gene: TRBD1; V gene: TRBV9; clone size: -; CDR3 DNA: TGTGCCAGCAGCGAACAGGGGTCTACTGAAGCTTTCTTT; CDR3 protein: CASSEQGSTEAFF
J gene: TRBJ1-4; D gene: -; V gene: TRBV7-3; clone size: -; CDR3 DNA: TGTGCCAGCAGCTTATGGCAGGGCCATGAAAAACTGTTTTTT; CDR3 protein: CASSLWQGHEKLFF
J gene: TRBJ2-4; D gene: -; V gene: TRBV6-6; clone size: few; CDR3 DNA: TGTGCCAGCAGTCAACTAGACAGGAGGCACATTCAGTACTTC; CDR3 protein: CASSQLDRRHIQYF
J gene: TRBJ2-3; D gene: TRBD2; V gene: TRBV3-1/TRBV3-2; clone size: -; CDR3 DNA: TGTGCCAGCAGCAATTTTTTGAAGCGGGGGGCCGACACAGATACGCAGTATTTT; CDR3 protein: CASSNFLKRGADTDTQYF
J gene: TRBJ1-1; D gene: -; V gene: TRBV7-2; clone size: -; CDR3 DNA: TGTGCCAGTCTTAGGAAGGGGCAGAACACTGAAGCTTTCTTT; CDR3 protein: CASLRKGQNTEAFF
J gene: TRBJ1-4; D gene: -; V gene: TRBV29-1; clone size: -; CDR3 DNA: TGCAGCGTTGACGGAGGAACTAATGAAAAACTGTTTTTT; CDR3 protein: CSVDGGTNEKLFF
J gene: TRBJ2-4; D gene: -; V gene: TRBV5-1; clone size: -; CDR3 DNA: TGCGCCAGCAGCTTTGGGGGCGATGGAAACATTCAGTACTTC; CDR3 protein: CASSFGGDGNIQYF
J gene: TRBJ1-2; D gene: TRBD1; V gene: TRBV6-5; clone size: -; CDR3 DNA: TGTGCCAGCAGTTACGGGGGACAGACTAACTATGGCTACACCTTC; CDR3 protein: CASSYGGQTNYGYTF
J gene: TRBJ1-3; D gene: TRBD1; V gene: TRBV7-6; clone size: -; CDR3 DNA: TGTGCCAGCAGCCCGTCTTCACAGGGGGGAGGAAACACCATATATTTT; CDR3 protein: CASSPSSQGGGNTIYF
J gene: TRBJ1-3; D gene: TRBD1; V gene: TRBV9; clone size: -; CDR3 DNA: TGTGCCAGCAGCGCGACAGGGACACCTGGAAACACCATATATTTT; CDR3 protein: CASSATGTPGNTIYF
J gene: TRBJ1-2; D gene: -; V gene: TRBV7-2; clone size: -; CDR3 DNA: TGTGCCAGCAGCTTAGTGTTGGGGGCTCACTATGGCTACACCTTC; CDR3 protein: CASSLVLGAHYGYTF
J gene: TRBJ2-2; D gene: -; V gene: TRBV9; clone size: -; CDR3 DNA: TGTGCCAGCAGCCCCAGGGGCAGGGCACCGGACACCGGGGAGCTGTTTTTT; CDR3 protein: CASSPRGRAPDTGELFF
J gene: TRBJ2-7; D gene: -; V gene: TRBV18; clone size: -; CDR3 DNA: TGTGCCAGCTCACCACCGACAGACTACGAGCAGTACTTC; CDR3 protein: CASSPPTDYEQYF
J gene: TRBJ1-2; D gene: TRBD1; V gene: TRBV7-6; clone size: -; CDR3 DNA: TGTGCCAGCAGCTGGCCGCCGGACAGGCCCTCTAACTATGGCTACACCTTC; CDR3 protein: CASSWPPDRPSNYGYTF
J gene: TRBJ1-4; D gene: -; V gene: TRBV30; clone size: -; CDR3 DNA: TGTGCCGTAATACAGGGATTTGAAAAACTGTTTTTT; CDR3 protein: CAVIQGFEKLFF
J gene: TRBJ1-6; D gene: TRBD1; V gene: TRBV7-2; clone size: -; CDR3 DNA: TGTGCCAGCAGCTTAGTAGGGGGCCCTTCACCCCTCCACTTT; CDR3 protein: CASSLVGGPSPLHF
J gene: TRBJ1-2; D gene: TRBD1; V gene: TRBV6-1; clone size: once; CDR3 DNA: TGTGCCAGCAGTGAAAGCGGGGGGAGCAGGGGGTATGGCTACACCTTC; CDR3 protein: CASSESGGSRGYGYTF
J gene: TRBJ2-7; D gene: TRBD1; V gene: TRBV10-2; clone size: -; CDR3 DNA: TGCGCCAGCAGTGAGTCGGGTATAGGGACAGGATCTTACGAGCAGTACTTC; CDR3 protein: CASSESGIGTGSYEQYF
J gene: TRBJ1-5; D gene: TRBD1; V gene: TRBV7-9; clone size: -; CDR3 DNA: TGTGCCAGCAGCTTTAAAGGGGGCGGTCAGCCCCAGCATTTT; CDR3 protein: CASSFKGGGQPQHF
J gene: TRBJ2-1; D gene: TRBD2; V gene: TRBV4-1; clone size: -; CDR3 DNA: TGCGCCAGCAGCCGTCAGGCGACTAGCGGGGGGAGCTCCTACAATGAGCAGTTCTTC; CDR3 protein: CASSRQATSGGSSYNEQFF
J gene: TRBJ2-2; D gene: TRBD2; V gene: TRBV5-1; clone size: -; CDR3 DNA: TGCGCCAGCAGCTCCCAGCGGGGGGCCCCGGCCGGGGAGCTGTTTTTT; CDR3 protein: CASSSQRGAPAGELFF
J gene: TRBJ1-3; D gene: TRBD1; V gene: TRBV9; clone size: -; CDR3 DNA: TGTGCCAGCAGCCCAAGTCCAGGGGGCCCACAAGGGAACACCATATATTTT; CDR3 protein: CASSPSPGGPQGNTIYF
J gene: TRBJ2-5; D gene: -; V gene: TRBV4-2; clone size: -; CDR3 DNA: TGTGCCAGCAGCCAAGATCTACAGGAGACCCAGTACTTC; CDR3 protein: CASSQDLQETQYF
J gene: TRBJ1-1; D gene: -; V gene: TRBV14; clone size: -; CDR3 DNA: TGTGCCAGCAGCCACTTCAGGGGCACTGAAGCTTTCTTT; CDR3 protein: CASSHFRGTEAFF
J gene: TRBJ1-2; D gene: -; V gene: TRBV29-1; clone size: -; CDR3 DNA: TGCAGCGTTGAAGATAAGACAGCAGGCTACACCTTC; CDR3 protein: CSVEDKTAGYTF
J gene: TRBJ2-3; D gene: TRBD1; V gene: TRBV5-1; clone size: -; CDR3 DNA: TGCGCCAGCAGCCCGTTTGGACAGGGCAAAACAGATACGCAGTATTTT; CDR3 protein: CASSPFGQGKTDTQYF
J gene: TRBJ1-1; D gene: -; V gene: TRBV4-2; clone size: -; CDR3 DNA: TGTGCCAGCAGCCAGATCAAAGCCGGGGACACTGAAGCTTTCTTT; CDR3 protein: CASSQIKAGDTEAFF
J gene: TRBJ1-4; D gene: -; V gene: TRBV6-5; clone size: -; CDR3 DNA: TGTGCCAGCAGTTACACACTGGACAGTAACAATGAAAAACTGTTTTTT; CDR3 protein: CASSYTLDSNNEKLFF